The 7 T cell receptor beta chains given below trace back to one sample, sequenced in a study of cytomegalovirus exposure and HLA in healthy donors. It was with 60 Vbeta and 13 Jbeta primers that the PCR ran. The method was immunoSEQ multiplex PCR; TCRdb's version includes in-frame clones alone and lacks a portion of them. The sample gives some 120,000 clones, 80% of which show up once; about 2.5% is in the top ten. Material for sequencing was PBMCs. The receptors here all came from a man aged 25-40 years in good health and CMV-seronegative.

The CDR3 DNA is TGTGCCAGCAATCCGGCCCGGTCCGGGGGGTACGGCTACACCTTC. Encoded protein: CASNPARSGGYGYTF. The chain links TRBV6-5 to TRBJ1-2; TRBD1 is a possible D gene (5 bases). Trimming removed 7 bases at V and 8 bases at J, with 23 bases between. The CDR3 runs 15 residues. CDR1 is MNHEY and CDR2 is SVGAGI in the germline V gene.

This chain joins TRBV29-1 and TRBJ2-1; 8 bases align to TRBD2. Germline CDR1 reads SQVTM; CDR2 reads ANQGSEA. The length of the CDR3 is 15 residues. The junction had 10 bases not matched to a gene; V was cut back by 5 bases and J by 4 bases. The CDR3 is CSVRGGTFAYNEQFF. The DNA for the CDR3 is TGCAGCGTTCGGGGGGGGACTTTTGCTTACAATGAGCAGTTCTTC.

In the case of this clone: One end of the junction does not line up with germline, which may come from a read error. The chain joins TRBV5-4 to TRBJ1-2; D is undetermined. Germline CDR1 SGHNT, CDR2 YYREEE (reference sequence). This CDR3 is 13 amino acids long. CDR3 residues: CASSLDSSYGYPF. In DNA, the CDR3 is TGTGCCAGCAGCTTGGACAGCTCCTATGGCTACCCCTTC.

The genes are TRBV29-1 and TRBJ2-3, with a tentative D call TRBD1 (5 bases). The CDR3 is 14 residues long. V lost 3 bases and J 2 bases, leaving 12 bases between the germline ends. Per the germline V gene, CDR1 is SQVTM and CDR2 is ANQGSEA. CDR3 nucleotide sequence: TGCAGCGTTGATGAAGGACAACACACAGATACGCAGTATTTT. This translates into CSVDEGQHTDTQYF.

In this sample, this clone turned up a few times. The CDR3 spells CASSYSFPAYEQYF. The CDR3 DNA sequence: TGTGCCAGCAGTTACTCGTTCCCAGCCTACGAGCAGTACTTC. J is TRBJ2-7 and V is TRBV6-5, with D hard to call. V gave up 0 bases and J gave up 2 bases, with 8 bases separating them. The CDR3 runs 14 residues. Germline V gene lookup returns CDR1 MNHEY and CDR2 SVGAGI.

This clone showed up just a few times. The CDR3 loop reads CASSLALQNYGYTF. The CDR3 DNA reads as TGTGCCAGCAGCTTGGCTCTTCAGAACTATGGCTACACCTTC. The chain uses TRBV5-4 and TRBJ1-2; D is unclear. This CDR3 has 14 amino acids. V was cut by 0 bases and J by 2 bases, with 8 bases left in between. The germline CDR1 and CDR2 sequences are SGHNT and YYREEE (reference sequence).

The chain uses TRBV6-5 and TRBJ1-2, with a weak D call TRBD1 (6 bases). V shed 0 bases and J shed 4 bases, with 15 bases lying between them. Germline V gene data show CDR1 as MNHEY and CDR2 as SVGAGI. The CDR3 runs to 16 residues. The CDR3 loop reads CASSYSSSQGAYGYTF. CDR3 sequence (DNA): TGTGCCAGCAGTTACTCGTCGTCACAGGGAGCCTATGGCTACACCTTC.